This entry describes one T cell receptor beta chain. No antigen is known for it. The data are from a study of T-cell reconstitution after alpha-beta-depleted transplantation in children. Study observations and caveats: Recipient T cells and thymic progenitors that survived were the source of the high TCRbeta diversity seen at day 60 in some patients. Alpha-beta T cells present about two months after transplant were reported to originate from several hundred expanded graft clones. The authors attributed T-cell counts and diversity one year after transplant mostly to newly produced T cells.

For TCRbeta, the library was prepared with unique molecular identifiers. TCRdb used MiXCR to reprocess the PCR reads, holding one entry per CDR3 protein. The sample comprises 90,000 to 120,000 distinct CDR3 sequences, approximately 6% of which are singletons, and roughly 25% rests with the top ten. V was pared by 2 bases and J by 2 bases, with 12 bases between. This CDR3 region has 15 residues. CDR1 and CDR2 (germline): MNHEY, SVGEGT. The sequencing used PBMCs, mostly from graft donor cells, collected 360 days after TCRalphabeta/CD19-depleted stem cell transplant. The V and J genes are TRBV6-2 or TRBV6-3 and TRBJ1-2; the D is unclear. The sequence was obtained from a male patient aged 2 to 10 who had a stem cell transplant for acute lymphoblastic leukemia, so the T cells may come from the graft donor. In DNA form, the CDR3 reads TGTGCCAGCAGTTACCTCGAGTTGGTCAACTATGGCTACACCTTC. Its translation: CASSYLELVNYGYTF.